The 20 T cell receptor beta chains in this list originate from one sample, sequenced in a study of blood T cells in healthy people across ages. A second PCR of 7 to 11 cycles used a sample-barcoded 5' primer and a J-beta primer mix. TCRdb re-called the 5' RACE reads with MiXCR, one entry per CDR3 protein. The sample records 1.6 million or so distinct CDR3 sequences, roughly a third being singletons. The sequencing input was blood. Receptor source: a woman between 25 and 40 years old in good health.

CDR3: CASRKRTDDQPQHF. In DNA, the CDR3 is TGTGCCAGCAGGAAGAGGACTGATGATCAGCCCCAGCATTTT. The rearrangement joins TRBV6-1 to TRBJ1-5, with unresolved D. Germline V CDR1 and CDR2: MNHNS, SASEGT. The CDR3 runs 14 residues. Deletions cut 6 bases from V and 5 bases from J, with 14 bases between.

In nucleotides, the CDR3 is TGCAGTGCTAGGGAATTAGGGGCGGAGGAGCAGTACTTC. This gives the protein CSARELGAEEQYF. The chain couples TRBV20-1 to TRBJ2-7; a possible D gene is TRBD1 (5 bases). Trimming cost V 3 bases and J 7 bases, with 16 bases left between them. In germline, CDR1 is DFQATT, CDR2 SNEGSKA (reference sequence). The CDR3 is made up of 13 amino acids.

This rearrangement joins TRBV12-3 or TRBV12-4 to TRBJ1-1; D remains ambiguous. Deletions cut 2 bases from V and 1 base from J, with 8 bases between. The CDR3 extends over 14 amino acids. CDR3 amino acids: CASSLNAGNTEAFF. The CDR3 coding sequence is TGTGCCAGCAGTTTAAATGCAGGGAACACTGAAGCTTTCTTT.

The chain employs TRBV7-2 and TRBJ2-5, with 9 positions matching TRBD1. Trimming at V came to 4 bases and at J to 4 bases, leaving 7 bases not matched to a gene. Germline CDR1 is SGHTA and CDR2 is FQGNSA. CDR3 length: 15 residues. CDR3: CASSYGQGMGETQYF. In DNA, the CDR3 is TGTGCCAGCAGCTACGGACAGGGGATGGGAGAGACCCAGTACTTC. Together with reference TRBV7-2 and TRBJ2-5, the CDR3 gives the full variable domain: GAGVSQSPSNKVTEKGKDVELRCDPISGHTALYWYRQSLGQGLEFLIYFQGNSAPDKSGLPSDRFSAERTGGSVSTLTIQRTQQEDSAVYLCASSYGQGMGETQYFGPGTRLLVL.

V is TRBV13 and J is TRBJ2-5; TRBD1 aligns across 7 bases. The junction had 7 bases not matched to a gene; V was cut back by 5 bases and J by 1 base. The CDR3 is 15 residues long. From germline, CDR1 is PRHDT and CDR2 FYEKMQ (reference sequence). The CDR3 region is CASSLGTESQETQYF. Here the CDR3 DNA reads TGTGCCAGCAGCCTCGGGACAGAAAGCCAAGAGACCCAGTACTTC. Based on the CDR3 plus reference TRBV13 and TRBJ2-5, the full variable domain is AAGVIQSPRHLIKEKRETATLKCYPIPRHDTVYWYQQGPGQDPQFLISFYEKMQSDKGSIPDRFSAQQFSDYHSELNMSSLELGDSALYFCASSLGTESQETQYFGPGTRLLVL.

This clonotype has ten or more counts. The rearrangement uses TRBV29-1 and TRBJ2-7; 10 bases are a match to TRBD2. V trimming: 6 bases; J trimming: 5 bases; junction bases outside the gene matches: 16. CDR1 is SQVTM, CDR2 ANQGSEA, per germline. The length of the CDR3 is 16 residues. CDR3 sequence: CSVAGISGRYSDEQYF. CDR3 coding DNA: TGCAGCGTGGCTGGAATTAGCGGGAGGTATTCCGACGAGCAGTACTTC.

There are many counts of this clonotype. The J gene is TRBJ2-7, the V gene TRBV9; D is ambiguous. Trimming left V 0 bases short and J 0 bases short, with 7 bases between. This CDR3 is built from 14 residues. Germline V gene sequence: CDR1 SGDLS, CDR2 YYNGEE. CDR3 DNA: TGTGCCAGCAGCGTAGGAGCCAGCTCCTACGAGCAGTACTTC. The encoded protein is CASSVGASSYEQYF. Based on the CDR3 plus reference TRBV9 and TRBJ2-7, the full variable domain is DSGVTQTPKHLITATGQRVTLRCSPRSGDLSVYWYQQSLDQGLQFLIQYYNGEERAKGNILERFSAQQFPDLHSELNLSSLELGDSALYFCASSVGASSYEQYFGPGTRLTVT.

With respect to this clonotype: A much bigger clone sits one base away, suggesting this may be a read error. The CDR3 sequence is CASSPFITDTQYF. CDR3 sequence (DNA): TGTGCCAGCAGCCCATTTATCACAGATACGCAGTATTTT. This chain joins TRBV11-3 and TRBJ2-3; D remains unclear. The CDR3 has 13 residues. V was cut by 5 bases and J by 2 bases, with 8 bases left in between. Per germline, CDR1 SGHNT and CDR2 YENEEA.

CDR3 sequence: CASSVEAYGTTANTGELFF. CDR3 coding DNA: TGTGCCAGCAGCGTAGAAGCATACGGGACTACCGCGAACACCGGGGAGCTGTTTTTT. V gene TRBV9 combines with J gene TRBJ2-2; 7 nucleotides align to TRBD2. Trimming cost V 0 bases and J 0 bases; bases outside gene matches: 11. Germline V lookup: CDR1 SGDLS, CDR2 YYNGEE. This CDR3 contains 19 residues.

This sequence joins TRBV25-1 and TRBJ1-5; D unclear. This CDR3 has 12 amino acids. The ends were cut back, 0 bases at V and 8 bases at J, with 5 bases in the middle. Per germline, CDR1 MGHDK and CDR2 SYGVNS. The CDR3 DNA is TGTGCCAGCAGTGAATACGGAGAGCCCCAGCATTTT. The encoded protein is CASSEYGEPQHF.

This clonotype came up a few times. The chain has TRBV29-1 and TRBJ2-3; D is ambiguous. V lost 0 bases and J lost 0, with 13 bases in between. The V gene's germline CDR1 is SQVTM and CDR2 ANQGSEA. The CDR3 totals 16 residues. CDR3 DNA sequence: TGCAGCGTTGAAGATGGACCCACTGGGAGCACAGATACGCAGTATTTT. Translating gives CSVEDGPTGSTDTQYF.

The CDR3 spells CASSDPYGAFQANYGYTF. The CDR3 DNA follows: TGTGCCAGCAGTGACCCCTATGGAGCGTTTCAAGCTAACTATGGCTACACCTTC. The rearrangement uses TRBV6-4 and TRBJ1-2, with unresolved D. The CDR3 spans 18 residues. Germline-derived CDR1 and CDR2 are MRHNA and SNTAGT. V was clipped by 2 bases and J by 0 bases, with 19 bases between them.

The table lists this clonotype with a few counts. The chain employs TRBV5-1 and TRBJ2-7; 8 bases fit TRBD2. This CDR3 is 13 amino acids long. Germline assignment: CDR1 SGHRS and CDR2 YFSETQ. Losses at the gene ends were 5 bases for V and 3 bases for J; bases not matched to a gene: 4. CDR3 sequence: CASRPAGGYEQYF. CDR3 bases: TGCGCCAGCAGACCCGCGGGAGGCTACGAGCAGTACTTC.

V gene TRBV7-9 combines with J gene TRBJ2-3; the match to TRBD2 covers 13 bases. The CDR3 has 17 residues. J gave up 7 bases and V 2 bases, and 9 bases lay outside the gene matches. The germline V gene has CDR1 SEHNR and CDR2 FQNEAQ (reference sequence). The CDR3 protein is CASSLPPMGLAGHTQYF. The CDR3 bases are TGTGCCAGCAGCTTACCGCCGATGGGACTAGCGGGACATACGCAGTATTTT.

Only a few counts were recorded for this clonotype. The rearrangement links TRBV29-1 to TRBJ1-2; D remains unclear. Trimming took off 7 bases at V and 0 bases at J, with 18 bases between the two ends. Germline V gene lookup returns CDR1 SQVTM and CDR2 ANQGSEA. The CDR3 contains 15 residues. The CDR3 sequence is CSAPGGGRANYGYTF. CDR3 coding DNA: TGCAGCGCACCCGGAGGTGGCAGAGCTAACTATGGCTACACCTTC.

The sample holds a few counts of this clonotype. This chain joins TRBV20-1 and TRBJ2-1; TRBD1 or TRBD2 may be the D gene (5 bases each). The CDR3 runs to 15 residues. V shed 3 bases and J shed 1 base, with 13 bases lying between them. Germline values: CDR1 DFQATT, CDR2 SNEGSKA (reference sequence). CDR3: CSASPRDQSYNEQFF. DNA of the CDR3: TGCAGTGCTAGCCCCCGGGACCAATCCTACAATGAGCAGTTCTTC.

The chain uses TRBV7-2 and TRBJ2-5; 9 bases line up with TRBD2. V trimming: 2 bases; J trimming: 0 bases; junction bases outside the gene matches: 7. This CDR3 spans 17 amino acids. The germline V gene has CDR1 SGHTA and CDR2 FQGNSA. CDR3: CASSLTEIAGDQETQYF. CDR3 coding DNA: TGTGCCAGCAGCTTAACGGAAATAGCGGGGGACCAAGAGACCCAGTACTTC.

In this sample, this clonotype turned up a few times. The chain carries TRBV10-3 and TRBJ2-2, with D perhaps matching TRBD1 or TRBD2 (6 bases each). V lost 8 bases and J 2 bases, leaving 15 bases between the germline ends. The CDR3 runs to 15 residues. Germline CDR1 is ENHRY and CDR2 is SYGVKD. The CDR3 reads CAIGRSGANTGELFF. DNA of the CDR3: TGTGCCATCGGACGATCGGGGGCCAACACCGGGGAGCTGTTTTTT.

This clonotype was counted between two and nine times. This chain uses TRBV20-1 with TRBJ1-4, with a possible D match to TRBD1 (6 bases). CDR3 length: 13 residues. The germline V and J ends were trimmed by 2 bases and 4 bases, with 8 bases remaining between them. Germline values: CDR1 DFQATT, CDR2 SNEGSKA (reference sequence). CDR3 nucleotide sequence: TGCAGTGCTAGACAGGGGAGTAATGAAAAACTGTTTTTT. Protein: CSARQGSNEKLFF.

In its sample, this clonotype was seen many times. V and J are TRBV28 and TRBJ2-7; D might be TRBD2 (6 bases). Germline assignment: CDR1 MDHEN and CDR2 SYDVKM. This CDR3 is 12 amino acids long. The V gene lost 4 bases and the J gene lost 7 bases, with 11 bases spanning the gap. The DNA of the CDR3 is TGTGCCAGCAGTTCCTATCGGGGGGAGCAGTACTTC. Translated, it gives CASSSYRGEQYF.